A selection of T cell receptor beta chains follows, all from one sample in a study of tumor and adjacent non-tumor tissue in lung cancer. TCRdb recomputed calls from the multiplex PCR reads with MiXCR, one row per CDR3 protein. The sample includes 65,000 to 70,000 distinct CDR3 sequences, 55% to 70% of them seen just once. The sample comprised lung tumor tissue. These receptors were collected from a man aged 50-59 years with non-small cell lung cancer. The CDR3 runs from the conserved cysteine through the conserved F or W. Fields, in order: J gene, V gene, D gene, CDR3 length, clone size, CDR3 DNA, CDR3 protein. The D gene is left open where the match is weak. Only some rows state a clone size, as once, few, many or a class for expanded clones.

J gene: TRBJ2-6; V gene: TRBV12-3/TRBV12-4; D gene: -; CDR3 length: 17; clone size: -; CDR3 DNA: TGTGCCAGCAGTTTCAGGGTGCCCCCCCGGGGGGCCAACGTTCTGACTTTC; CDR3 protein: CASSFRVPPRGANVLTF
J gene: TRBJ2-3; V gene: TRBV5-4; D gene: -; CDR3 length: 16; clone size: few; CDR3 DNA: TGTGCCAGCAGCGGTCCGTTAGCCTCGGGCACAGATACGCAGTATTTT; CDR3 protein: CASSGPLASGTDTQYF
J gene: TRBJ2-7; V gene: TRBV6-1; D gene: -; CDR3 length: 13; clone size: -; CDR3 DNA: TGTGTCAGCAGTGCCACATGGGAAGGGGAGCAGTACTTC; CDR3 protein: CVSSATWEGEQYF
J gene: TRBJ2-1; V gene: TRBV11-1; D gene: -; CDR3 length: 14; clone size: many; CDR3 DNA: TGTGCCAGCAGCTTCTCCCAGGCATACAATGAGCAGTTCTTC; CDR3 protein: CASSFSQAYNEQFF
J gene: TRBJ1-1; V gene: TRBV4-1; D gene: -; CDR3 length: 15; clone size: many; CDR3 DNA: TGCGCCAGCAGCCAATACCTCCGGGAGAACACTGAAGCTTTCTTT; CDR3 protein: CASSQYLRENTEAFF
J gene: TRBJ2-1; V gene: TRBV11-2; D gene: -; CDR3 length: 17; clone size: few; CDR3 DNA: -; CDR3 protein: CASSLVGGGSSYNEPFF
J gene: TRBJ2-5; V gene: TRBV5-1; D gene: TRBD1; CDR3 length: 14; clone size: few; CDR3 DNA: TGCGCCAGCAGTGGCGGACAGGGAAGAGAGACCCAGTACTTC; CDR3 protein: CASSGGQGRETQYF
J gene: TRBJ2-5; V gene: TRBV5-4; D gene: -; CDR3 length: 17; clone size: few; CDR3 DNA: TGTGCCAGCAGCCATACAGGGCTAGCGTACAACCAAGAGACCCAGTACTTC; CDR3 protein: CASSHTGLAYNQETQYF
J gene: TRBJ1-1; V gene: TRBV5-1; D gene: -; CDR3 length: 14; clone size: many; CDR3 DNA: TGCGCCAGCAGCTTGGCCGGGGGGTCCACTGAAGCTTTCTTT; CDR3 protein: CASSLAGGSTEAFF
J gene: TRBJ1-1; V gene: TRBV10-2; D gene: -; CDR3 length: 13; clone size: -; CDR3 DNA: TGCGCTAGCAGTCGGATAGAGAACACTGAAGCTTTCTTT; CDR3 protein: CASSRIENTEAFF
J gene: TRBJ2-1; V gene: TRBV5-1; D gene: TRBD2; CDR3 length: 15; clone size: -; CDR3 DNA: TGCGCAAGCAGCCGGACTAGCGGGAGTGTAAATGAGCAGTTCTTC; CDR3 protein: CASSRTSGSVNEQFF
J gene: TRBJ2-5; V gene: TRBV2; D gene: -; CDR3 length: 11; clone size: -; CDR3 DNA: TGTGCCAGCAGGGTACAAGAGACCCAGTACTTC; CDR3 protein: CASRVQETQYF
J gene: TRBJ1-3; V gene: TRBV12-3/TRBV12-4; D gene: TRBD1; CDR3 length: 14; clone size: few; CDR3 DNA: TGTGCCAGCAGTTTGACAGGGTCTGGAGACACCATATATTTT; CDR3 protein: CASSLTGSGDTIYF
J gene: TRBJ2-3; V gene: TRBV6-2/TRBV6-3; D gene: -; CDR3 length: 16; clone size: many; CDR3 DNA: TGTGCCAGCTCCCTCGGCCGGGGACTCCATACAGATACGCAGTATTTT; CDR3 protein: CASSLGRGLHTDTQYF
J gene: TRBJ1-1; V gene: TRBV28; D gene: -; CDR3 length: 13; clone size: -; CDR3 DNA: TGTGCCAGCAGGAAGGACAGAATCACCGAAGCTTTCTTT; CDR3 protein: CASRKDRITEAFF
J gene: TRBJ2-3; V gene: TRBV12-3/TRBV12-4; D gene: -; CDR3 length: 14; clone size: many; CDR3 DNA: TGTGCCAGCAGACTTAGGTCTAGCACAGATACGCAGTATTTT; CDR3 protein: CASRLRSSTDTQYF
J gene: TRBJ1-3; V gene: TRBV5-1; D gene: -; CDR3 length: 13; clone size: -; CDR3 DNA: TGCGCCAGCAGTGAGAGCTCTGGAAACACCATATATTTT; CDR3 protein: CASSESSGNTIYF
J gene: TRBJ2-7; V gene: TRBV5-1; D gene: -; CDR3 length: 17; clone size: -; CDR3 DNA: TGCGCCAGCAGCCCAGCTTCCGGGACGGAGAGCTCCTACGAGCAGTACTTC; CDR3 protein: CASSPASGTESSYEQYF
J gene: TRBJ1-5; V gene: TRBV20-1; D gene: TRBD1; CDR3 length: 16; clone size: -; CDR3 DNA: TGCAGTGCTAGAGAACCCGGGACAGGGAGCAATCAGCCCCAGCATTTT; CDR3 protein: CSAREPGTGSNQPQHF
J gene: TRBJ2-6; V gene: TRBV7-3; D gene: -; CDR3 length: 16; clone size: -; CDR3 DNA: TGTGCCAGCAGCCCAAATGGGGGCTCTGGGGCCAACGTCCTGACTTTC; CDR3 protein: CASSPNGGSGANVLTF
J gene: TRBJ1-5; V gene: TRBV12-3/TRBV12-4; D gene: -; CDR3 length: 13; clone size: many; CDR3 DNA: TGTGCCAGCAGTTTAGAGTTCTGGCGGCCCCAGCATTTT; CDR3 protein: CASSLEFWRPQHF
J gene: TRBJ2-5; V gene: TRBV20-1; D gene: TRBD2; CDR3 length: 14; clone size: few; CDR3 DNA: TGCAGTGCGAGGGACGGGGGGGCCCAAGAGACCCAGTACTTC; CDR3 protein: CSARDGGAQETQYF
J gene: TRBJ2-1; V gene: TRBV12-3/TRBV12-4; D gene: TRBD2; CDR3 length: 15; clone size: -; CDR3 DNA: TGTGCTAGCAGTATCAGCGGGGCCCGGTACAATGAGCAGTTCTTC; CDR3 protein: CASSISGARYNEQFF
J gene: TRBJ2-7; V gene: TRBV4-2; D gene: -; CDR3 length: 16; clone size: once; CDR3 DNA: TGTGCCAGCAGCCAGGATGGGCCAAGACTAGACTGCGAGCAGTACTTC; CDR3 protein: CASSQDGPRLDCEQYF
J gene: TRBJ1-1; V gene: TRBV6-6; D gene: TRBD1; CDR3 length: 14; clone size: -; CDR3 DNA: TGCACCAGCAGTTACGACAGGGGGCGAATTGAAGTTTTCTTT; CDR3 protein: CTSSYDRGRIEVFF
J gene: TRBJ1-5; V gene: TRBV29-1; D gene: -; CDR3 length: 12; clone size: many; CDR3 DNA: TGCAGCGTTGTTTCGGGGAATCAGCCCCAGCATTTT; CDR3 protein: CSVVSGNQPQHF
J gene: TRBJ1-5; V gene: TRBV30; D gene: -; CDR3 length: 13; clone size: -; CDR3 DNA: TGTGACTGGAGTAAGGACAGCAATCAGCCCCAGCATTTT; CDR3 protein: CDWSKDSNQPQHF
J gene: TRBJ1-1; V gene: TRBV7-9; D gene: -; CDR3 length: 13; clone size: few; CDR3 DNA: TGTGCCAGCCGGGGGGGGGAGGGCACTGAAGCTTTCTTT; CDR3 protein: CASRGGEGTEAFF
J gene: TRBJ2-5; V gene: TRBV2; D gene: -; CDR3 length: 13; clone size: many; CDR3 DNA: TGTGCCAGCTTGAGGGGGGTTAGTGAGACCCAGTACTTC; CDR3 protein: CASLRGVSETQYF
J gene: TRBJ1-6; V gene: TRBV2; D gene: -; CDR3 length: 13; clone size: many; CDR3 DNA: TGTGCCAGCATCGGACAAGGAGATTCACCCCTCCACTTT; CDR3 protein: CASIGQGDSPLHF
J gene: TRBJ2-2; V gene: TRBV4-1; D gene: TRBD1; CDR3 length: 15; clone size: many; CDR3 DNA: TGCGCCAGCCGGGGACAGGGGGCTTCAGCCGGGGAGCTGTTTTTT; CDR3 protein: CASRGQGASAGELFF
J gene: TRBJ1-2; V gene: TRBV20-1; D gene: -; CDR3 length: 15; clone size: -; CDR3 DNA: TGCAGTGCTAGAGATGTCTTGCGGTTAGGGTATGGCTACACCTTC; CDR3 protein: CSARDVLRLGYGYTF
J gene: TRBJ2-1; V gene: TRBV7-9; D gene: TRBD1; CDR3 length: 15; clone size: many; CDR3 DNA: TGTGCCAGCAGCTTAGACAGGGGGACCTACAATGAGCAGTTCTTC; CDR3 protein: CASSLDRGTYNEQFF
J gene: TRBJ1-1; V gene: TRBV4-1; D gene: -; CDR3 length: 15; clone size: -; CDR3 DNA: TGCGCCGGCAGTTCCCTGGCGGAGTGGATAACTGAAACTTTCTTT; CDR3 protein: CAGSSLAEWITETFF
J gene: TRBJ1-4; V gene: TRBV20-1; D gene: -; CDR3 length: 14; clone size: few; CDR3 DNA: TGCAGTGCTAGAATCACAGCAACTAATGAAAAACTGTTTTTT; CDR3 protein: CSARITATNEKLFF
J gene: TRBJ1-3; V gene: TRBV6-5; D gene: -; CDR3 length: 15; clone size: -; CDR3 DNA: TGTGCCAGCAGTTACTCGACCCGAATTGGAAACACCATATATTTT; CDR3 protein: CASSYSTRIGNTIYF
J gene: TRBJ2-1; V gene: TRBV11-2; D gene: TRBD1; CDR3 length: 12; clone size: -; CDR3 DNA: TGTGACAGCAGCTTACAGGGGTATGAGCAGTTCTTC; CDR3 protein: CDSSLQGYEQFF
J gene: TRBJ1-6; V gene: TRBV11-2; D gene: -; CDR3 length: 16; clone size: once; CDR3 DNA: TGTGACAGCTGCTCCTCGGGACACAACTATAATTCACCCCTCCACTTT; CDR3 protein: CDSCSSGHNYNSPLHF
J gene: TRBJ1-4; V gene: TRBV7-9; D gene: -; CDR3 length: 14; clone size: -; CDR3 DNA: TGTGCCAGCAGCCCACTTGCGGGACATGCAAGACTGTTTTTT; CDR3 protein: CASSPLAGHARLFF
J gene: TRBJ2-5; V gene: TRBV29-1; D gene: -; CDR3 length: 10; clone size: many; CDR3 DNA: TGCAGCGTTGGGACCGAGACCCAGTACTTC; CDR3 protein: CSVGTETQYF
J gene: TRBJ2-7; V gene: TRBV6-1; D gene: -; CDR3 length: 12; clone size: many; CDR3 DNA: TGTGCCACCCGCAGGGACTCCTACGAGCAGTACTTC; CDR3 protein: CATRRDSYEQYF
J gene: TRBJ1-2; V gene: TRBV4-1; D gene: -; CDR3 length: 14; clone size: -; CDR3 DNA: TGCGCCAGCAGCCTAATTTCACCGTACTATGACTACACCTTC; CDR3 protein: CASSLISPYYDYTF
J gene: TRBJ2-1; V gene: TRBV11-2; D gene: -; CDR3 length: 15; clone size: once; CDR3 DNA: TGTGCCAGCAGCCCTTCTGGCGGGGGCGGTTATGAGCTTTCCTTC; CDR3 protein: CASSPSGGGGYELSF
J gene: TRBJ2-1; V gene: TRBV5-1; D gene: TRBD2; CDR3 length: 16; clone size: -; CDR3 DNA: TGCGCCAGCAGCTTGCACCCTAGCGGGAGAATTAATGAGCAATTCTTC; CDR3 protein: CASSLHPSGRINEQFF
J gene: TRBJ2-3; V gene: TRBV4-2; D gene: TRBD2; CDR3 length: 17; clone size: -; CDR3 DNA: TGTGCCAGCAGCCGAGACTTGACTAGCTGGAGTATGAATACGCAGTATTTT; CDR3 protein: CASSRDLTSWSMNTQYF
J gene: TRBJ2-3; V gene: TRBV29-1; D gene: -; CDR3 length: 11; clone size: -; CDR3 DNA: TGCAGCGTTGATGGTCGGCATACGCAGTATTTT; CDR3 protein: CSVDGRHTQYF
J gene: TRBJ2-7; V gene: TRBV25-1; D gene: TRBD2; CDR3 length: 15; clone size: medium-sized; CDR3 DNA: TGTGCCAGCAGTGAAAAACTAGCGGGAACCTACGAGCAGTACTTC; CDR3 protein: CASSEKLAGTYEQYF
J gene: TRBJ2-7; V gene: TRBV11-2; D gene: -; CDR3 length: 16; clone size: -; CDR3 DNA: TGTGCCAGCAGCCATCCAGAATACCTCCACTCCTACGGGCAGTACTTC; CDR3 protein: CASSHPEYLHSYGQYF
J gene: TRBJ2-3; V gene: TRBV12-3/TRBV12-4; D gene: -; CDR3 length: 14; clone size: once; CDR3 DNA: TGTGCCAGCAGCTCTGTGGCAGGCACAGATACGCAGTATTTT; CDR3 protein: CASSSVAGTDTQYF
J gene: TRBJ2-3; V gene: TRBV10-3; D gene: TRBD1; CDR3 length: 14; clone size: many; CDR3 DNA: TGTGCCATCAGGCGGGGACAGGGTCCAGATACGCAGTATTTT; CDR3 protein: CAIRRGQGPDTQYF
J gene: TRBJ1-5; V gene: TRBV12-3/TRBV12-4; D gene: -; CDR3 length: 14; clone size: many; CDR3 DNA: TGTGCCAGCAGTTTAGAGGCAGAAAATCAGCCCCAGCATTTT; CDR3 protein: CASSLEAENQPQHF
J gene: TRBJ2-5; V gene: TRBV20-1; D gene: TRBD1; CDR3 length: 16; clone size: -; CDR3 DNA: TGCAGTGCTATACCGCAACAGGGGCTTTTGGGAGAGACCCAGTACTTC; CDR3 protein: CSAIPQQGLLGETQYF
J gene: TRBJ1-5; V gene: TRBV6-1; D gene: -; CDR3 length: 15; clone size: -; CDR3 DNA: TGTGCCAGCAAGACGGCCGGGCTACACTATCATCCCCAGCATTTT; CDR3 protein: CASKTAGLHYHPQHF